The following is a T cell receptor (beta chain) sequence with its context. As handled by the study authors: Reference gene primer amplification yielded estimated nucleated cell counts. Clones were sequenced by immunoSEQ multiplex PCR, and TCRdb holds only the in-frame ones, with some missing. The D gene and trimming were derived from the DNA, and the V and J assignments and clone size from that table. The table includes 9,700 or so clones, roughly 80% detected once. The data stem from a study of blood T cell repertoires in COVID-19. Turning to the study itself: Both acute and convalescent COVID-19 samples were obtained from the United States, Italy and Spain. PBMCs, B-cell-depleted T cells, or T cells were the source of the cDNA or gDNA that made up the material.

V was shortened by 4 bases and J by 5 bases, with 22 bases between the two germline ends. CDR3 size: 17 residues. CDR1 and CDR2 from the germline V gene are KGHDR and SFDVKD. The rearrangement joins TRBV24-1 to TRBJ2-5; weak D call: TRBD2 (6 bases). Source material: peripheral blood. This sequence was found in a man between 65 and 80 years old with active COVID-19. Here the CDR3 DNA reads TGTGCCACCAGTGACCCGATGGGGGTCGGAGGGCGGGAGACCCAGTACTTC. Its translation: CATSDPMGVGGRETQYF.